The 9 T cell receptor beta chains presented below share a single source sample, sequenced in a study of OX40 agonist ivuxolimab in advanced cancers. TCRdb's table, derived via immunoSEQ multiplex PCR, lists solely in-frame clones and lacks some. Among more than 9,500 clones listed, around 80% were seen once. Sequenced here: CD4+ or CD8+ T cells sorted from blood, sampled in a trial of the OX40 agonist ivuxolimab. The receptors here all came from an adult with an advanced solid tumor such as melanoma, head and neck, liver or kidney cancer.

The chain couples TRBV7-8 to TRBJ1-2; 7 nucleotides line up with TRBD1. V was pared by 1 base and J by 8 bases, with 7 bases of the junction left unmatched. This CDR3 is built from 14 residues. CDR1 is SGHVS and CDR2 is FQNEAQ in the germline V gene. CDR3 loop: CASSLGTGAVGYTF. The CDR3 nucleotides are TGTGCCAGCAGCTTAGGCACAGGGGCGGTGGGCTACACCTTC.

The chain recombines TRBV5-1 with TRBJ2-3; TRBD2 is a possible D gene (6 bases). Germline lookup yields CDR1 SGHRS and CDR2 YFSETQ. Trimming cost V 0 bases and J 0 bases, with 8 bases left between them. This CDR3 contains 15 residues. The CDR3 coding sequence is TGCGCCAGCAGCTTGGTGGGGAGGAGCACAGATACGCAGTATTTT. The encoded protein is CASSLVGRSTDTQYF.

V gene TRBV2 combines with J gene TRBJ1-3; D gene uncertain. V was shortened by 3 bases and J by 1 base, with 16 bases between the two germline ends. CDR1 is SNHLY and CDR2 is FYNNEI in the germline V gene. CDR3 size: 17 residues. CDR3 residues: CASSDLPPQLSGNTIYF. The CDR3, as DNA: TGTGCCAGCAGTGATCTTCCCCCACAGCTTTCTGGAAACACCATATATTTT.

This sequence joins TRBV6-5 and TRBJ1-1; no clear D gene. This CDR3 is built from 14 residues. Trimming pared 3 bases from V and 6 bases from J, leaving 14 bases between. Germline V lookup: CDR1 MNHEY, CDR2 SVGAGI. The CDR3 nucleotides read TGTGCCAGCAGTTATTTTAGGGAGCTCGCTGAAGCTTTCTTT. This sequence encodes CASSYFRELAEAFF.

V gene TRBV6-6 combines with J gene TRBJ1-5; D remains unclear. The germline CDR1 and CDR2 sequences are MNHNY and SVGAGI (reference sequence). The V gene lost 8 bases and the J gene lost 0 bases, with 8 bases spanning the gap. The CDR3 is 13 residues long. The CDR3 loop reads CASGIYSNQPQHF. The DNA of the CDR3 is TGTGCCAGCGGGATCTATAGCAATCAGCCCCAGCATTTT.

The CDR3, as DNA: TGTGCCAGCAGCGCAACCGGGACCATCGGTCTTTCACCCCTCCACTTT. Its protein product is CASSATGTIGLSPLHF. The rearrangement joins TRBV7-6 to TRBJ1-6, with D maybe TRBD1 (5 bases). The CDR3 extends over 16 amino acids. The V gene lost 5 bases and the J gene lost 9 bases, with 20 bases spanning the gap. Germline V lookup: CDR1 SGHVS, CDR2 FNYEAQ. Supplemented by reference TRBV7-6 and TRBJ1-6, the full variable domain reads GAGVSQSPRYKVTKRGQDVALRCDPISGHVSLYWYRQALGQGPEFLTYFNYEAQQDKSGLPNDRFSAERPEGSISTLTIQRTEQRDSAMYRCASSATGTIGLSPLHFGNGTRLTVT.

This rearrangement joins TRBV27 to TRBJ1-5, with D possibly matching TRBD1 (5 bases). Trimming stripped 6 bases from V and 7 bases from J, with 10 bases between. Germline CDR1 is MNHEY and CDR2 is SMNVEV (reference sequence). This CDR3 is built from 12 residues. The CDR3 loop reads CASSTGGQPQHF. Written as DNA, the CDR3 is TGTGCCAGCAGCACAGGAGGGCAGCCCCAGCATTTT.

This rearrangement joins TRBV6-1 to TRBJ1-2; 7 bases are a match to TRBD1. Trimming took 2 bases from V and 3 from J; bases not matched to a gene: 6. CDR1 and CDR2 (germline): MNHNS, SASEGT. The CDR3 contains 15 residues. This chain's CDR3 is CASSERGRGDYGYTF. DNA of the CDR3: TGTGCCAGCAGTGAAAGGGGCAGGGGGGACTATGGCTACACCTTC.

The rearrangement links TRBV9 to TRBJ1-4; 7 bases map to TRBD1. V was pared by 3 bases and J by 7 bases, with 3 bases of the junction left unmatched. This CDR3 spans 13 amino acids. Germline values: CDR1 SGDLS, CDR2 YYNGEE. The CDR3 nucleotides read TGTGCCAGCAGCGCAGCAGGGGGTGAAAAACTGTTTTTT. Translation gives CASSAAGGEKLFF.